The 30 T cell receptor beta chains below come from one sample, sequenced in a study of blood T cells in healthy people across ages. A second roughly 6 to 12 cycle PCR used barcoded and J-beta primers. TCRdb independently ran MiXCR on the 5' RACE reads; one entry per CDR3 protein. The sample contains around 580,000 distinct CDR3 sequences, roughly 48% of which appear only once. What was sequenced was blood. The source of these receptors is a man at least 80 years old in good health.

This sequence joins TRBV9 and TRBJ2-3, with 10 bases lining up with TRBD2. Germline V gene lookup returns CDR1 SGDLS and CDR2 YYNGEE. V shed 3 bases and J 11 bases; nucleotides not matched to a gene: 12. CDR3 length equals 15 residues. The CDR3 loop is CASSALAGGRMMQYF. As DNA, the CDR3 is TGTGCCAGCAGCGCCTTAGCGGGGGGCCGTATGATGCAGTATTTT.

This clonotype was counted at least ten times. The V call is TRBV6-6, the J call TRBJ2-1, with a weak D call TRBD2 (6 bases). V lost 0 bases to trimming and J lost 7 bases, with 16 bases between them. CDR1 is MNHNY, CDR2 SVGAGI, per germline (reference sequence). The length of the CDR3 is 16 residues. This CDR3 is CASSYSRRVLGNEQFF. The CDR3 nucleotides are TGTGCCAGCAGTTACTCGAGGAGGGTATTAGGTAATGAGCAGTTCTTC.

The chain carries TRBV29-1 and TRBJ1-2; no firm D call. The CDR3 totals 14 residues. The V gene's germline CDR1 is SQVTM and CDR2 ANQGSEA. V lost 5 bases to trimming and J lost 2 bases, with 15 bases between them. CDR3 sequence reads: CSVSGSRGNYGYTF. The CDR3 DNA sequence: TGCAGCGTTTCCGGATCTCGAGGGAACTATGGCTACACCTTC.

This clonotype was detected ten times or more. The rearrangement links TRBV6-6 to TRBJ2-1; 9 positions match TRBD1. CDR1 and CDR2 (germline): MNHNY, SVGAGI (reference sequence). This CDR3 spans 14 amino acids. V trimming: 7 bases; J trimming: 7 bases; junction bases outside the gene matches: 8. CDR3 sequence: CASTPPDRGNEQFF. CDR3 DNA: TGTGCCAGCACCCCCCCGGACAGGGGAAATGAGCAGTTCTTC.

This chain connects TRBV20-1 to TRBJ1-4; the D is unclear. The CDR3 covers 13 residues. Looked up from germline, CDR1 is DFQATT and CDR2 is SNEGSKA (reference sequence). V was clipped by 6 bases and J by 3 bases, with 11 bases between them. This chain's CDR3 is CSARPDPNEKLFF. The CDR3 DNA is TGCAGTGCCAGACCCGATCCTAATGAAAAACTGTTTTTT.

In this sample, this clonotype turned up many times. The V call is TRBV4-2, the J call TRBJ2-3, with a possible D match to TRBD1 (5 bases). With 4 bases removed from V and 5 bases from J, the gap between germline ends came to 10 bases. Looked up from germline, CDR1 is LGHNA and CDR2 is YNFKEQ. The CDR3 totals 13 residues. Here the CDR3 reads CASSRAQGDTQYF. Written as DNA, the CDR3 is TGTGCCAGCAGCCGAGCCCAGGGAGATACGCAGTATTTT.

The chain has TRBV20-1 and TRBJ2-1; 8 nucleotides match TRBD2. CDR1 is DFQATT and CDR2 is SNEGSKA in the germline V gene (reference sequence). The CDR3 runs 15 residues. The V segment lost 6 bases and the J segment 9 bases; nucleotides outside the gene matches: 16. The CDR3 DNA sequence: TGCAGTGCCAGTGGAAGGGGAGGTAGCGGGGTTGAGCAGTTCTTC. Encoded protein: CSASGRGGSGVEQFF.

This rearrangement joins TRBV7-2 to TRBJ1-2; D unresolved. V dropped 0 bases and J dropped 8 bases, with 13 bases sitting between them. The V gene's germline CDR1 is SGHTA and CDR2 FQGNSA. This CDR3 has 14 residues. The CDR3 sequence is CASSLATEKLGYTF. CDR3 bases: TGTGCCAGCAGCTTAGCGACGGAAAAATTGGGCTACACCTTC. The whole variable domain, remainder taken from reference TRBV7-2 and TRBJ1-2, is GAGVSQSPSNKVTEKGKDVELRCDPISGHTALYWYRQSLGQGLEFLIYFQGNSAPDKSGLPSDRFSAERTGGSVSTLTIQRTQQEDSAVYLCASSLATEKLGYTFGSGTRLTVV.

This clonotype has only a few counts. V is TRBV29-1 and J is TRBJ2-5; TRBD2 aligns across 13 bases. This CDR3 has 15 residues. V trimming: 6 bases; J trimming: 2 bases; junction bases outside the gene matches: 6. The germline gives CDR1 SQVTM, CDR2 ANQGSEA. The CDR3 sequence is CSVEGLAGRQETQYF. In nucleotides, the CDR3 is TGCAGCGTGGAGGGACTAGCGGGGAGGCAAGAGACCCAGTACTTC.

This clonotype was detected ten times or more. V usage is TRBV6-6 and J usage is TRBJ1-5; tentative D call: TRBD1 (5 bases). Trimming pared 3 bases from V and 6 bases from J, leaving 12 bases between. Germline V gene data show CDR1 as MNHNY and CDR2 as SVGAGI (reference sequence). The CDR3 length is 14 residues. CDR3 region: CASSYGGRGQPQHF. CDR3 sequence (DNA): TGTGCCAGCAGTTATGGGGGGAGAGGTCAGCCCCAGCATTTT.

The CDR3 here is CSAPDYLHQETQYF. DNA for the CDR3: TGCAGTGCTCCGGACTACCTACACCAAGAGACCCAGTACTTC. The chain is built from TRBV20-1 and TRBJ2-5, with D possibly matching TRBD2 (6 bases). The CDR3 covers 14 residues. Germline V gene lookup returns CDR1 DFQATT and CDR2 SNEGSKA (reference sequence). V was pared by 5 bases and J by 0 bases, with 13 bases between.

The chain joins TRBV2 to TRBJ2-3, with D possibly being TRBD2 (5 bases). This CDR3 contains 17 residues. V was shortened by 3 bases and J by 3 bases, with 19 bases between the two germline ends. Germline V lookup: CDR1 SNHLY, CDR2 FYNNEI. The CDR3 coding sequence is TGTGCCAGCAGTGAGCGGAGGTACGGCTTCGGGACAGATACGCAGTATTTT. It yields the protein CASSERRYGFGTDTQYF.

The chain is built from TRBV5-1 and TRBJ2-7; TRBD1 matches 7 bases. The V and J ends lost 4 bases and 3 bases, in that order; junction bases with no gene match: 7. This CDR3 comprises 14 residues. CDR1 is SGHRS and CDR2 is YFSETQ in the germline V gene. The CDR3 DNA reads as TGCGCCAGCAGCCGCTCGGGACAGCTCTACGAGCAGTACTTC. Its translation: CASSRSGQLYEQYF.

The chain recombines TRBV11-2 with TRBJ2-1; 7 bases agree with TRBD1. This CDR3 has 17 residues. After removal of 8 bases from V and 7 bases from J, the junction contained 20 bases not matched to a gene. Germline lookup yields CDR1 SGHAT and CDR2 FQNNGV. The CDR3: CASQPRGSAAPNNEQFF. The CDR3 DNA reads TGTGCCAGCCAACCCAGGGGGAGCGCCGCCCCGAATAATGAGCAGTTCTTC.

A few counts support this clonotype. This chain links TRBV20-1 with TRBJ2-3; D may be TRBD1 (5 bases). Trimming removed 3 bases from V and 6 bases from J, with 19 bases in between. The CDR3 loop spans 15 amino acids. CDR1 is DFQATT and CDR2 is SNEGSKA in the germline V gene (reference sequence). The CDR3 DNA is TGCAGTGCTAGCCTATCACGCTATGGGGCGGATACGCAGTATTTT. Amino acids: CSASLSRYGADTQYF.

This clonotype was observed a few times. A read error may produce the germline difference seen at one junction end. The gene calls are TRBV6-6 and TRBJ1-4, with 7 bases identical to TRBD1. This CDR3 is 13 amino acids long. Germline V gives CDR1 MNHNY, CDR2 SVGAGI (reference sequence). The CDR3 here is CASNKGADEKLFF. The CDR3, as DNA: TGTGCGAGCAACAAGGGGGCCGATGAAAAACTGTTTTTT.

This chain links TRBV4-2 with TRBJ2-3; 7 bases are shared with TRBD1. The CDR3 spans 15 residues. Germline CDR1 is LGHNA and CDR2 is YNFKEQ. The V and J ends lost 0 bases and 5 bases, in that order; junction bases with no gene match: 5. This CDR3 is CASSQDWTGGDTQYF. In DNA, the CDR3 is TGTGCCAGCAGCCAAGACTGGACAGGCGGAGATACGCAGTATTTT.

The chain couples TRBV20-1 to TRBJ1-6; D perhaps matches TRBD1 (5 bases). V was clipped by 3 bases and J by 9 bases, with 12 bases between them. The V gene's germline CDR1 is DFQATT and CDR2 SNEGSKA (reference sequence). The CDR3 is 13 residues long. CDR3 loop: CSARDTGGSPLHF. The CDR3 bases are TGCAGTGCTAGGGACACGGGAGGTTCACCCCTCCACTTT.

There are a few counts of this clonotype. This chain links TRBV4-3 with TRBJ2-3, with 10 bases identical to TRBD2. This CDR3 is built from 15 residues. The germline gives CDR1 LGHNA, CDR2 YSLEER. Trimming took 1 base from V and 6 from J; bases not matched to a gene: 4. The chain's CDR3 is CASSQGPSGSDTQYF. Written as DNA, the CDR3 is TGCGCCAGCAGCCAAGGACCTAGCGGGAGCGATACGCAGTATTTT.

V usage is TRBV5-1 and J usage is TRBJ1-2; D ambiguous. V was pared by 0 bases and J by 7 bases, with 16 bases between. There are 15 residues in the CDR3. CDR1 and CDR2 from the germline V gene are SGHRS and YFSETQ. Written as DNA, the CDR3 is TGCGCCAGCAGCTTGGCTGCTGGGGAAGCCGGTGGCTACACCTTC. Translated: CASSLAAGEAGGYTF. Using reference TRBV5-1 and TRBJ1-2 for the parts outside the CDR3, the full variable domain is KAGVTQTPRYLIKTRGQQVTLSCSPISGHRSVSWYQQTPGQGLQFLFEYFSETQRNKGNFPGRFSGRQFSNSRSEMNVSTLELGDSALYLCASSLAAGEAGGYTFGSGTRLTVV.

The chain couples TRBV12-3 or TRBV12-4 to TRBJ2-5, with 16 nucleotides matching TRBD2. The trim removed 5 bases at V and 1 base at J, leaving 4 bases unmatched. CDR3 length: 17 amino acids. CDR3 region: CASSPGLAGGPQETQYF. The CDR3 bases are TGTGCCAGCAGTCCGGGACTAGCGGGGGGGCCCCAAGAGACCCAGTACTTC.

V and J are TRBV6-1 and TRBJ2-1, with 7 positions matching TRBD2. CDR3 length equals 14 residues. Germline V CDR1 and CDR2: MNHNS, SASEGT. Trimming cost V 10 bases and J 7 bases; bases outside gene matches: 13. CDR3 protein: CATPKVSGLNEQFF. The CDR3 DNA sequence: TGTGCCACCCCTAAAGTTAGCGGGCTAAATGAGCAGTTCTTC.

This clonotype was seen just once. A single base separates this from a much larger clone, so it may be a read error. This chain links TRBV7-9 with TRBJ2-7; either TRBD1 or TRBD2 may fit D (5 bases each). There are 15 residues in the CDR3. Germline values: CDR1 SEHNR, CDR2 FQNEAQ (reference sequence). CDR3: CVSSLATAISYEQYF. CDR3 nucleotides: TGTGTCAGCAGCTTAGCGACAGCAATCTCCTACGAGCAGTACTTC.

This chain joins TRBV6-1 and TRBJ1-6, with D hard to call. V was shortened by 6 bases and J by 6 bases, with 9 bases between the two germline ends. Per germline, CDR1 MNHNS and CDR2 SASEGT. This CDR3 region has 13 residues. The CDR3 DNA follows: TGTGCCAGCAGAGAGGATGTTAATTCACCCCTCCACTTT. This sequence encodes CASREDVNSPLHF.

In nucleotides, the CDR3 is TGCAGTGCTAGCAACAGGGGTAGCAATCAGCCCCAGCATTTT. It specifies CSASNRGSNQPQHF. This chain uses TRBV20-1 with TRBJ1-5; 7 positions match TRBD1. CDR1 and CDR2 from the germline V gene are DFQATT and SNEGSKA (reference sequence). The CDR3 has 14 residues. The V segment lost 3 bases and the J segment 0 bases; nucleotides outside the gene matches: 2.

V usage is TRBV7-9 and J usage is TRBJ1-4; 8 nucleotides line up with TRBD1. Looked up from germline, CDR1 is SEHNR and CDR2 is FQNEAQ (reference sequence). Trimming took 1 base from V and 8 from J; bases not matched to a gene: 3. This CDR3 is 14 amino acids long. CDR3 loop: CASSLGTGKEKLFF. The CDR3 DNA reads TGTGCCAGCAGCTTAGGGACAGGGAAGGAAAAACTGTTTTTT.

The gene calls are TRBV12-3 or TRBV12-4 and TRBJ1-5, with 9 bases that match TRBD1. The CDR3 has 15 residues. Losses at the gene ends were 5 bases for V and 2 bases for J; bases not matched to a gene: 4. The CDR3 here is CASSRTGAGNQPQHF. CDR3 in DNA: TGTGCCAGCAGTCGGACAGGGGCTGGCAATCAGCCCCAGCATTTT.

The rearrangement uses TRBV10-3 and TRBJ2-5; weak D call: TRBD2 (5 bases). Trimming pared 0 bases from V and 4 bases from J, leaving 9 bases between. CDR1 ENHRY and CDR2 SYGVKD come from the germline V gene. CDR3 length equals 14 residues. The CDR3 DNA follows: TGTGCCATCAGTGAGTCGCCCGGGGTAGAGACCCAGTACTTC. Its protein product is CAISESPGVETQYF.

This chain joins TRBV7-2 and TRBJ2-7; tentatively, D is TRBD2 (5 bases). The V end lost 2 bases, the J end lost 4 bases, and 12 bases lay between the germline ends. This CDR3 is 14 amino acids long. Per the germline V gene, CDR1 is SGHTA and CDR2 is FQGNSA. In nucleotides, the CDR3 is TGTGCCAGCAGCTTATATGGTCGGGGATACGAGCAGTACTTC. Translating gives CASSLYGRGYEQYF.

This clonotype was seen only a few times. The chain carries TRBV20-1 and TRBJ2-1; no definite D call. This CDR3 has 14 residues. The germline CDR1 and CDR2 sequences are DFQATT and SNEGSKA (reference sequence). V lost 6 bases to trimming and J lost 3 bases, with 15 bases between them. The CDR3 region is CSAVRTPLYNEQFF. CDR3 coding DNA: TGCAGTGCCGTACGAACCCCCCTCTACAATGAGCAGTTCTTC.